One sample yielded the 11 T cell receptor beta chains listed below, sequenced in a study of regulatory T cells in long-lasting Graves disease (dated by TCRdb to the early 2020s). The sample's time point label, in plain terms: persistent/refractory GD, antithyroid drugs over 5 years with positive TRAb. For both TCR sequencing and RNA sequencing, RNA was extracted from PBMCs in TRIzol. Library preparation was by multiplex PCR. For sequencing, an Illumina HiSeq 4000 was employed. CDR3 regions were amplified by Arm-PCR with iRepertoire HTBI primers to construct TCR beta libraries. TCRdb cleaned the public reads at Q25 with fastp, built clones with MiXCR and kept in-frame beta chains. One record per CDR3 amino acid sequence lists the most common genes and DNA. The sample table lists 390,000 or so distinct CDR3 sequences, approximately 25% of them with a count of one. Of the sample, around 30% is held by the ten largest clones.

Here the sequenced sample was peripheral blood mononuclear cells (PBMCs), taken when the disease was refractory, from a patient treated with antithyroid drugs. The receptors shown here come from a woman between 40 and 55 years old with Graves disease. Donor details come from another sample of the same person, matched by shared clones.

J is TRBJ1-5 and V is TRBV20-1; 7 bases line up with TRBD1. CDR1 is DFQATT, CDR2 SNEGSKA, per germline (reference sequence). The CDR3 covers 15 residues. The ends lost 2 bases at V and 5 bases at J; junction bases unmatched: 9. The CDR3 here is CSARKLRQGYQPQHF. As DNA, the CDR3 is TGCAGTGCTAGAAAGTTGAGACAGGGCTATCAGCCCCAGCATTTT.

The chain is built from TRBV10-3 and TRBJ1-6; no definite D call. Germline-derived CDR1 and CDR2 are ENHRY and SYGVKD. This CDR3 is built from 14 residues. Trimming removed 9 bases at V and 5 bases at J, with 14 bases between. Here the CDR3 reads CAIRTEIDNSPLHF. CDR3 DNA: TGTGCCATTAGGACCGAGATTGATAATTCACCCCTCCACTTT.

The chain links TRBV25-1 to TRBJ2-7; 7 positions agree with TRBD1. The V gene's germline CDR1 is MGHDK and CDR2 SYGVNS. J gave up 12 bases and V 3 bases, and 11 bases lay outside the gene matches. This CDR3 spans 13 amino acids. As DNA, the CDR3 is TGTGCCAGCAGTGACATGACAGGGCCTCGATGGTACTTC. As protein: CASSDMTGPRWYF.

At least ten counts were recorded for this clonotype. This sequence joins TRBV7-8 and TRBJ2-7, with 9 bases aligning to TRBD1. Germline V gene lookup returns CDR1 SGHVS and CDR2 FQNEAQ. Losses at the gene ends were 4 bases for V and 6 bases for J; bases not matched to a gene: 10. CDR3 size: 15 residues. This chain's CDR3 is CASSSPRTGGGEQYF. CDR3 bases: TGTGCCAGCAGCTCGCCACGCACAGGGGGCGGCGAGCAGTACTTC.

The chain uses TRBV5-4 and TRBJ2-2; 10 bases are a match to TRBD1. V shed 5 bases and J 7 bases; nucleotides not matched to a gene: 11. The CDR3 is 16 residues long. Per the germline V gene, CDR1 is SGHNT and CDR2 is YYREEE (reference sequence). In DNA form, the CDR3 reads TGTGCCAGCAGAGGGACAGGGGATAAGCACGGCGGGGAGCTGTTTTTT. Translation: CASRGTGDKHGGELFF. Complete variable domain (other parts from reference TRBV5-4 and TRBJ2-2): ETGVTQSPTHLIKTRGQQVTLRCSSQSGHNTVSWYQQALGQGPQFIFQYYREEENGRGNFPPRFSGLQFPNYSSELNVNALELDDSALYLCASRGTGDKHGGELFFGEGSRLTVL.

In this sample, this clonotype turned up a few times. This chain uses TRBV20-1 with TRBJ1-6; D perhaps matches TRBD1 (5 bases). Germline V gene data show CDR1 as DFQATT and CDR2 as SNEGSKA (reference sequence). The V and J ends lost 0 bases and 5 bases respectively, with 23 bases between them. The length of the CDR3 is 19 residues. Written as DNA, the CDR3 is TGCAGTGCTAGAGATCCCCTCCTCAGGGCAAAGGGAGATAATTCACCCCTCCACTTT. Its protein product is CSARDPLLRAKGDNSPLHF.

Ten or more counts support this clonotype. The V gene is TRBV7-9, the J gene TRBJ1-2, with no clear D. Trimming cost V 3 bases and J 3 bases, with 8 bases left between them. The CDR3 spans 13 residues. Germline CDR1 is SEHNR and CDR2 is FQNEAQ (reference sequence). The CDR3 is CASSFSGDYGYTF. The DNA of the CDR3 is TGTGCCAGCAGCTTCAGTGGGGACTATGGCTACACCTTC.

This clonotype was recorded at least ten times. CDR3 residues: CASSYSKFLREVPYEQYF. The CDR3 DNA is TGTGCCAGCAGTTACTCGAAGTTTTTGCGGGAGGTCCCCTACGAGCAGTACTTC. The rearrangement joins TRBV6-5 to TRBJ2-7; 8 bases agree with TRBD2. Trimming cost V 0 bases and J 2 bases; bases outside gene matches: 12. The length of the CDR3 is 18 residues. Germline V gene lookup returns CDR1 MNHEY and CDR2 SVGAGI.

This clonotype was seen at least ten times. This rearrangement joins TRBV28 to TRBJ2-5; no clear D gene. The CDR3 contains 12 residues. Germline lookup yields CDR1 MDHEN and CDR2 SYDVKM. The V end lost 5 bases, the J end lost 5 bases, and 9 bases lay between the germline ends. The CDR3, as DNA: TGTGCCAGCAGTCAACAACTGGAGACCCAGTACTTC. Encoded protein: CASSQQLETQYF.

This clonotype was observed a handful of times. The V and J genes are TRBV20-1 and TRBJ1-5; no clear D. CDR3 length: 12 residues. In germline, CDR1 is DFQATT, CDR2 SNEGSKA (reference sequence). V was pared by 5 bases and J by 4 bases, with 9 bases between. The CDR3 DNA follows: TGCAGTGCTCGCTTGGGAAATCAGCCCCAGCATTTT. Protein sequence: CSARLGNQPQHF.

The chain employs TRBV19 and TRBJ1-5, with 9 bases lining up with TRBD1. Per the germline V gene, CDR1 is LNHDA and CDR2 is SQIVND (reference sequence). This CDR3 comprises 15 residues. The J segment lost 4 bases and the V segment lost 4 bases, leaving 5 bases of the junction unmatched. As DNA, the CDR3 is TGTGCCAGTAGTAAGGACAGGGGAGGAAATCAGCCCCAGCATTTT. It translates to CASSKDRGGNQPQHF.